This TCR beta chain was retrieved from a study of CD8 T cells in ankylosing spondylitis. Study outcomes and limitations: Made up of under ten highly homologous variants, a TCR beta motif appeared characteristic of ankylosing spondylitis blood. Earlier authors reported some of these motif variants in reactive arthritis synovial fluid and blood. Disease-linked clones had a CD8+ phenotype and relatively low frequency in peripheral blood. Disease-linked clones were reportedly significantly enriched in matched ankylosing spondylitis synovial fluid.

Germline values: CDR1 MNHEY, CDR2 SMNVEV (reference sequence). The CDR3 loop spans 15 amino acids. Trimming left V 5 bases short and J 0 bases short, with 13 bases between. TCR beta libraries were made by quantitative 5'-RACE with molecular barcodes. TCRdb itself ran the 5' RACE reads through MiXCR, one entry per CDR3 protein. This table holds some 840,000 distinct CDR3 sequences, 10% to 15% found once. There are a few counts of this clonotype. Its antigen remains unidentified. Sequenced material: blood, either unsorted or a sorted T cell fraction (not recorded which). This sequence originates from a male donor with ankylosing spondylitis. The chain recombines TRBV27 with TRBJ1-1, with unresolved D. The CDR3 loop is CASSPDWWVNTEAFF. In DNA form, the CDR3 reads TGTGCCAGCAGTCCCGACTGGTGGGTGAACACTGAAGCTTTCTTT.